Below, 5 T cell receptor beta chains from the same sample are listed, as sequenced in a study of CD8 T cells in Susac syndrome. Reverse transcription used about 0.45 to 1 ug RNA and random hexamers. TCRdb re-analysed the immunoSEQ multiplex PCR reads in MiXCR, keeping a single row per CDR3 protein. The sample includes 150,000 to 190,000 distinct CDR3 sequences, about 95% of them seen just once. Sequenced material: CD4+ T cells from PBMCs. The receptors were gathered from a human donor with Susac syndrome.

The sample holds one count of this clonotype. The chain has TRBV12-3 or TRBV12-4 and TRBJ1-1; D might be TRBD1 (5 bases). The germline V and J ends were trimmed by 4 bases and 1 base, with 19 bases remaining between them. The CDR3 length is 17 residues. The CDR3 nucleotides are TGTGCCAGCAGTTCGCGGGGGTCCCAAATTAGGAACACTGAAGCTTTCTTT. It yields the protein CASSSRGSQIRNTEAFF.

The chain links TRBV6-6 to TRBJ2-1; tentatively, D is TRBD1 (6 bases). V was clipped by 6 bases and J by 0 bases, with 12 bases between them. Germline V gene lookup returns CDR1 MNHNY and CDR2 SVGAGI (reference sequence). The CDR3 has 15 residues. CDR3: CASRRDTFSYNEQFF. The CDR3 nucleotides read TGTGCCAGCAGGAGGGACACCTTCTCCTACAATGAGCAGTTCTTC.

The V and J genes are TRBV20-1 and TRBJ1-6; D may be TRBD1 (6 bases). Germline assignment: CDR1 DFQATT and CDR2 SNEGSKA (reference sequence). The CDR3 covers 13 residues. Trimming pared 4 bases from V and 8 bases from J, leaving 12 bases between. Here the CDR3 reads CSATRAGDSPLHF. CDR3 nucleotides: TGCAGTGCTACGCGGGCAGGGGATTCACCCCTCCACTTT.

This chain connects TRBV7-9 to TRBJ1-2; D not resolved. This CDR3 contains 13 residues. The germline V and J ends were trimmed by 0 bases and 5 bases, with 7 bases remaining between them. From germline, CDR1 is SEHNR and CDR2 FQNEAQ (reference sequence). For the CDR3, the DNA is TGTGCCAGCAGCTTAGCGGCGGGGTATGGCTACACCTTC. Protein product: CASSLAAGYGYTF.

The CDR3 is CSVVGVAEAFF. The CDR3 DNA follows: TGCAGCGTTGTAGGGGTTGCTGAAGCTTTCTTT. V usage is TRBV29-1 and J usage is TRBJ1-1, with D perhaps matching TRBD1 (5 bases). The germline V and J ends were trimmed by 4 bases and 6 bases, with 9 bases remaining between them. Germline V gives CDR1 SQVTM, CDR2 ANQGSEA. The length of the CDR3 is 11 residues. The entire variable domain, with the rest obtained from reference TRBV29-1 and TRBJ1-1, is as follows: SAVISQKPSRDICQRGTSLTIQCQVDSQVTMMFWYRQQPGQSLTLIATANQGSEATYESGFVIDKFPISRPNLTFSTLTVSNMSPEDSSIYLCSVVGVAEAFFGQGTRLTVV.